Below, one T cell receptor beta chain is given with its context. Its antigen is undetermined. cDNA serving as the sequencing template came from extracted, reverse transcribed RNA. Sequenced by immunoSEQ multiplex PCR; TCRdb stores in-frame clones only, minus some. The sample has around 200,000 clones, about three fifths seen once. These data come from a study of CD8+ T cells in alopecia areata. Study-wide points: It was observed that many expanded lesional clones persisted in scalp and blood during tofacitinib.

The treatment: oral pan-JAK inhibitor, 5-10 mg twice daily. V lost 3 bases and J 3 bases, leaving 10 bases between the germline ends. The CDR3 spans 13 residues. Germline V CDR1 and CDR2: SGDLS, YYNGEE. Material: CD4+ T cells sorted from blood, obtained at week 4, from a patient treated with tofacitinib. The chain couples TRBV9 to TRBJ2-7, with D possibly matching TRBD1 (5 bases). This receptor was identified in a human donor with alopecia areata. This CDR3 reads CASSAQTGYEQYF. CDR3 coding DNA: TGTGCCAGCAGCGCGCAAACAGGCTACGAGCAGTACTTC.